The 23 T cell receptor beta chains below all came from one sample that was sequenced in a study of shared clonotypes between healthy human individuals. Clones were read by immunoSEQ multiplex PCR, and TCRdb kept only the in-frame ones, dropping some. The top ten hold around 0.47% of the sample, which has about 1.1 million clones, approximately 78% seen once. Specimen: memory CD4+ T cells from PBMCs. Subset given: CD45RA-negative fraction. These receptors originate from a man aged 18 to 29 in good health. Some clones in this sample may be carry-over from other donors' samples.

The chain recombines TRBV5-5 with TRBJ2-5, with D perhaps matching TRBD1 (5 bases). The CDR3 length is 14 residues. Germline loops: CDR1 SGHKS, CDR2 YYEKEE (reference sequence). Trimming shortened V by 3 bases and J by 2 bases, and 11 bases separated the two germline ends. The CDR3 spells CASSSGAWQETQYF. In nucleotides, the CDR3 is TGTGCCAGCAGCTCTGGGGCGTGGCAAGAGACCCAGTACTTC.

This clone was seen once. The chain combines TRBV28 with TRBJ2-3; 13 bases fit TRBD2. The CDR3 runs 15 residues. The junction had 9 bases not matched to a gene; V was cut back by 6 bases and J by 9 bases. Germline CDR1 reads MDHEN; CDR2 reads SYDVKM. The CDR3 nucleotides read TGTGCCAGCAGCCGCGGACTAGCGGGAGAGGGCACGCAGTATTTT. Amino acids: CASSRGLAGEGTQYF.

The V gene is TRBV28, the J gene TRBJ1-2; no clear D gene. Germline-derived CDR1 and CDR2 are MDHEN and SYDVKM. This CDR3 has 13 amino acids. V was cut by 4 bases and J by 6 bases, with 12 bases left in between. The DNA for the CDR3 is TGTGCCAGCAGTTCTTACTCATCGCATGGCTACACCTTC. Translated: CASSSYSSHGYTF.

This clone was recorded once. CDR3 in DNA: TGTGCCTGTGCGGGGACGGCTCACTACGAGCAGTACTTC. Its translation is CACAGTAHYEQYF. The chain joins TRBV28 to TRBJ2-5; possible D gene TRBD2, 6 bases. Matching the DNA end better, TRBJ2-7 makes the J call doubtful. Germline loops: CDR1 MDHEN, CDR2 SYDVKM. The CDR3 has 13 amino acids.

The chain is built from TRBV4-1 and TRBJ2-7, with TRBD2 matching 8 bases. V trimming: 1 base; J trimming: 2 bases; junction bases outside the gene matches: 7. Germline CDR1 MGHRA, CDR2 YSYEKL. The CDR3 is 16 amino acids. CDR3 DNA sequence: TGCGCCAGCAGCCAAGGGGGACTAGGGCAGACCTACGAGCAGTACTTC. It translates to CASSQGGLGQTYEQYF.

The chain joins TRBV5-1 to TRBJ1-3; D is unclear. Germline assignment: CDR1 SGHRS and CDR2 YFSETQ. CDR3 size: 15 residues. Trimming left V 4 bases short and J 1 base short, with 12 bases between. This CDR3 is CASSRGVGSGNTIYF. Written as DNA, the CDR3 is TGCGCCAGCAGCCGGGGTGTGGGGTCTGGAAACACCATATATTTT.

The chain carries TRBV27 and TRBJ2-7; D gene uncertain. This CDR3 region has 16 residues. Trimming pared 5 bases from V and 2 bases from J, leaving 19 bases between. Germline V CDR1 and CDR2: MNHEY, SMNVEV (reference sequence). The CDR3 here is CASSHFNPKIPYEQYF. The CDR3 nucleotides are TGTGCCAGCAGTCATTTCAATCCAAAGATACCCTACGAGCAGTACTTC.

This rearrangement joins TRBV27 to TRBJ2-6; no reliable D call. Trimming took off 5 bases at V and 4 bases at J, with 15 bases between the two ends. CDR3 length: 16 residues. Germline CDR1 reads MNHEY; CDR2 reads SMNVEV (reference sequence). The CDR3 loop is CASSTQLRAGANVLTF. For the CDR3, the DNA is TGTGCCAGCAGTACCCAGCTAAGGGCGGGGGCCAACGTCCTGACTTTC. Drawing the rest from reference TRBV27 and TRBJ2-6, the complete variable domain is EAQVTQNPRYLITVTGKKLTVTCSQNMNHEYMSWYRQDPGLGLRQIYYSMNVEVTDKGDVPEGYKVSRKEKRNFPLILESPSPNQTSLYFCASSTQLRAGANVLTFGAGSRLTVL.

Concerning this clone: Other DNA sequences in this sample translate to the same CDR3. The chain employs TRBV5-6 and TRBJ2-2; D unclear. Trimming took off 4 bases at V and 2 bases at J, with 3 bases between the two ends. The V gene's germline CDR1 is SGHDT and CDR2 YYEEEE. The CDR3 totals 12 residues. The CDR3 DNA reads as TGTGCCAGCAGCCTAAACACCGGGGAGCTGTTTTTT. Residues: CASSLNTGELFF. Complete variable domain (other parts from reference TRBV5-6 and TRBJ2-2): DAGVTQSPTHLIKTRGQQVTLRCSPKSGHDTVSWYQQALGQGPQFIFQYYEEEERQRGNFPDRFSGHQFPNYSSELNVNALLLGDSALYLCASSLNTGELFFGEGSRLTVL.

The J gene is TRBJ2-7, the V gene TRBV5-4; 8 nucleotides align to TRBD2. This CDR3 is built from 15 residues. Losses at the gene ends were 0 bases for V and 4 bases for J; bases not matched to a gene: 6. Per germline, CDR1 SGHNT and CDR2 YYREEE (reference sequence). In DNA form, the CDR3 reads TGTGCCAGCAGCTTGGGAGGCGGGAGGATTTACGAGCAGTACTTC. It is translated as CASSLGGGRIYEQYF.

The chain combines TRBV28 with TRBJ2-5, with 9 bases that match TRBD2. V lost 7 bases and J lost 2; bases outside the gene matches: 8. The CDR3 consists of 15 residues. The germline V gene has CDR1 MDHEN and CDR2 SYDVKM. CDR3 region: CASMIAGAGQETQYF. For the CDR3, the DNA is TGTGCCAGCATGATAGCGGGAGCGGGTCAAGAGACCCAGTACTTC. Full variable domain (remainder filled in from reference TRBV28 and TRBJ2-5): DVKVTQSSRYLVKRTGEKVFLECVQDMDHENMFWYRQDPGLGLRLIYFSYDVKMKEKGDIPEGYSVSREKKERFSLILESASTNQTSMYLCASMIAGAGQETQYFGPGTRLLVL.

The chain has TRBV9 and TRBJ2-7; 10 bases align to TRBD1. CDR3 length: 14 amino acids. Germline values: CDR1 SGDLS, CDR2 YYNGEE. J lost 4 bases, V lost 4 bases, and 5 bases had no gene match. The CDR3 bases are TGTGCCAGCAGCCCCCAGGGACAGGGGTACGAGCAGTACTTC. Amino acids: CASSPQGQGYEQYF.

This clone showed up just a few times. The genes are TRBV5-1 and TRBJ2-2, with 7 bases fitting TRBD2. The junction had 7 bases not matched to a gene; V was cut back by 3 bases and J by 5 bases. Germline CDR1 is SGHRS and CDR2 is YFSETQ. This CDR3 comprises 15 residues. CDR3 DNA sequence: TGCGCCAGCAGCTCCCGTTGGGGAGGGACCGGGGAGCTGTTTTTT. Its protein is CASSSRWGGTGELFF.

Of note for this clone: Other DNA variants within this sample encode the same CDR3. The chain uses TRBV19 and TRBJ1-1, with 9 bases fitting TRBD1. In germline, CDR1 is LNHDA, CDR2 SQIVND (reference sequence). This CDR3 has 13 amino acids. V shed 6 bases and J 1 base; nucleotides not matched to a gene: 0. In DNA, the CDR3 is TGTGCCAGTAGGGGACAGGGGAACACTGAAGCTTTCTTT. This sequence encodes CASRGQGNTEAFF.

The chain carries TRBV27 and TRBJ1-2; 12 nucleotides line up with TRBD1. The junction had 11 bases not matched to a gene; V was cut back by 5 bases and J by 4 bases. CDR3 length: 17 residues. Per the germline V gene, CDR1 is MNHEY and CDR2 is SMNVEV (reference sequence). The CDR3 loop reads CASSQRGQGAPIYGYTF. CDR3 nucleotide sequence: TGTGCCAGCAGTCAAAGGGGACAGGGGGCCCCCATCTATGGCTACACCTTC.

This clone was found a few times. The chain combines TRBV7-2 with TRBJ1-1; a possible D gene is TRBD1 (5 bases). The V gene lost 1 base and the J gene lost 4 bases, with 13 bases spanning the gap. CDR3 length: 15 residues. Germline CDR1 is SGHTA and CDR2 is FQGNSA. The CDR3 bases are TGTGCCAGCAGCTTAGGGTCCAGGGTGGCCACTGAAGCTTTCTTT. It yields the protein CASSLGSRVATEAFF.

About this clone: The sample contains more than one DNA sequence encoding this CDR3. V usage is TRBV5-1 and J usage is TRBJ1-3; TRBD1 is a possible D gene (6 bases). This CDR3 region has 14 residues. The germline CDR1 and CDR2 sequences are SGHRS and YFSETQ. Trimming took 3 bases from V and 4 from J, leaving 11 bases between them. DNA of the CDR3: TGCGCCAGCAGCTCCGCGGGGGCCGGAAACACCATATATTTT. Its protein is CASSSAGAGNTIYF.

The chain is built from TRBV6-5 and TRBJ1-1; D not resolved. The CDR3 runs to 14 residues. Germline CDR1 and CDR2: MNHEY and SVGAGI. Between the trimmed V and J ends, which lost 6 bases and 2 bases, there was a span of 13 bases. The CDR3, as DNA: TGTGCCAGCAGAGCATCGGCCGGAAACACTGAAGCTTTCTTT. Amino acid sequence: CASRASAGNTEAFF.

The chain joins TRBV5-1 to TRBJ2-7, with TRBD2 matching 7 bases. Looked up from germline, CDR1 is SGHRS and CDR2 is YFSETQ. The CDR3 totals 16 residues. The J segment lost 0 bases and the V segment lost 3 bases, leaving 9 bases of the junction unmatched. In DNA form, the CDR3 reads TGCGCCAGCAGCTCCGGGGGGTTGTGGAGCTCCTACGAGCAGTACTTC. Translation: CASSSGGLWSSYEQYF.

The chain joins TRBV19 to TRBJ1-1; D is perhaps TRBD1 (5 bases). Germline assignment: CDR1 LNHDA and CDR2 SQIVND (reference sequence). V was clipped by 10 bases and J by 1 base, with 10 bases between them. This CDR3 comprises 12 residues. The CDR3 coding sequence is TGTGCCACGACCGACAGGAACACTGAAGCTTTCTTT. It specifies CATTDRNTEAFF.

The DNA for the CDR3 is TGTGCCAGCAGTTCTGGGGGGGCAGTCGGAGACGAGCAGTACTTC. Residues: CASSSGGAVGDEQYF. The rearrangement uses TRBV28 and TRBJ2-7; D perhaps matches TRBD2 (7 bases). The CDR3 is 15 amino acids. V lost 4 bases to trimming and J lost 5 bases, with 18 bases between them. The V gene's germline CDR1 is MDHEN and CDR2 SYDVKM.

CDR3 coding DNA: TGTGCCAGCAGTAAACAGGGGAGCAATCAGCCCCAGCATTTT. It translates to CASSKQGSNQPQHF. The V and J genes are TRBV6-5 and TRBJ1-5; 7 nucleotides agree with TRBD1. Germline V gene lookup returns CDR1 MNHEY and CDR2 SVGAGI. The CDR3 runs to 14 residues. The J segment lost 1 base and the V segment lost 5 bases, leaving 2 bases of the junction unmatched.

The table lists this clone with a count of one. The chain couples TRBV5-4 to TRBJ2-6; D remains ambiguous. Looked up from germline, CDR1 is SGHNT and CDR2 is YYREEE (reference sequence). V was pared by 2 bases and J by 2 bases, with 8 bases between. The CDR3 length is 15 residues. The chain's CDR3 is CASSLRLTGANVLTF. CDR3 nucleotide sequence: TGTGCCAGCAGCTTAAGATTAACTGGGGCCAACGTCCTGACTTTC.